The rows below give T cell receptor beta chains drawn from one sample of a study of blood T cell repertoires in COVID-19. Measured with immunoSEQ multiplex PCR; TCRdb has only the in-frame clones, and not every one. The sample comprises around 220,000 clones, approximately 80% of which are singletons, and more than 9% rests with the top ten. The sequenced sample consisted of peripheral blood. These receptors came from a woman aged 80 or over with acute or convalescent COVID-19. Both conserved end residues are part of each CDR3. The D gene is left open where the match is weak. Some rows mark clone size as missing; the rest say once, few, many or name a class of expanded clone.

D gene: NA
clone size: NA
J gene: TRBJ1-4
V gene: TRBV7-9
CDR3 protein: CASSLRAGSGTNEKLFF
CDR3 DNA: TGTGCCAGCAGCTTAAGGGCAGGGTCCGGAACTAATGAAAAACTGTTTTTT

D gene: TRBD2
clone size: NA
J gene: TRBJ2-3
V gene: TRBV7-8
CDR3 protein: CASSLVSGAHTDTQYF
CDR3 DNA: TGTGCCAGCAGCTTAGTTAGCGGGGCCCACACAGATACGCAGTATTTT

D gene: TRBD1
clone size: few
J gene: TRBJ1-5
V gene: TRBV10-3
CDR3 protein: CAIRGQGRNQPQHF
CDR3 DNA: TGTGCCATCAGGGGACAGGGTCGCAATCAGCCCCAGCATTTT

D gene: TRBD2
clone size: NA
J gene: TRBJ2-5
V gene: TRBV6-5
CDR3 protein: CASSLLAGETQYF
CDR3 DNA: TGTGCCAGCAGTCTACTAGCGGGAGAGACCCAGTACTTC

D gene: TRBD1
clone size: NA
J gene: TRBJ1-6
V gene: TRBV7-2
CDR3 protein: CASSWGTGGGSPLHF
CDR3 DNA: TGTGCCAGCAGCTGGGGGACAGGGGGTGGTTCACCCCTCCACTTT

D gene: TRBD1
clone size: NA
J gene: TRBJ1-2
V gene: TRBV5-6
CDR3 protein: CASSLRYGTDNYGYTF
CDR3 DNA: TGTGCCAGCAGCTTGAGGTATGGGACAGATAACTATGGCTACACCTTC

D gene: NA
clone size: NA
J gene: TRBJ2-2
V gene: TRBV30
CDR3 protein: CAWVTLHTGELFF
CDR3 DNA: TGTGCCTGGGTGACTCTACACACCGGGGAGCTGTTTTTT

D gene: NA
clone size: NA
J gene: TRBJ1-1
V gene: TRBV3-1/TRBV3-2
CDR3 protein: CASSQDWGPGTWTTEAFF
CDR3 DNA: TGTGCCAGCAGCCAAGACTGGGGACCCGGGACATGGACCACTGAAGCTTTCTTT

D gene: NA
clone size: once
J gene: TRBJ2-1
V gene: TRBV28
CDR3 protein: CASSPLRRERRNNEQFF
CDR3 DNA: TGTGCCAGCAGCCCCCTGAGACGGGAGCGAAGGAACAATGAGCAGTTCTTC

D gene: TRBD2
clone size: NA
J gene: TRBJ2-7
V gene: TRBV4-3
CDR3 protein: CASSYTSGVIYEQYF
CDR3 DNA: TGCGCCAGCAGCTACACTAGCGGGGTTATCTACGAGCAGTACTTC

D gene: TRBD1
clone size: NA
J gene: TRBJ2-3
V gene: TRBV7-2
CDR3 protein: CASSLRGHTDTQYF
CDR3 DNA: TGTGCCAGCAGCTTAAGGGGGCACACAGATACGCAGTATTTT

D gene: NA
clone size: NA
J gene: TRBJ1-4
V gene: TRBV6-6
CDR3 protein: CASKYSSSTNEKLFF
CDR3 DNA: TGTGCCAGCAAGTACAGCTCTTCAACTAATGAAAAACTGTTTTTT

D gene: NA
clone size: NA
J gene: TRBJ1-1
V gene: TRBV18
CDR3 protein: CASSLPGLRNTEAFF
CDR3 DNA: TGTGCCAGCTCATTGCCGGGACTTAGGAACACTGAAGCTTTCTTT

D gene: TRBD2
clone size: once
J gene: TRBJ2-1
V gene: TRBV5-6
CDR3 protein: CASSSGLAGGPSGKEQFF
CDR3 DNA: TGTGCCAGCAGCTCCGGACTAGCGGGGGGCCCCTCGGGGAAAGAGCAGTTCTTC

D gene: TRBD1
clone size: NA
J gene: TRBJ2-7
V gene: TRBV18
CDR3 protein: CASSPGTVNEQYF
CDR3 DNA: TGTGCCAGCTCACCAGGGACAGTTAACGAGCAGTACTTC

D gene: NA
clone size: NA
J gene: TRBJ1-5
V gene: TRBV6-5
CDR3 protein: CASSTTAHSNQPQHF
CDR3 DNA: TGTGCCAGCAGTACCACAGCTCATAGCAATCAGCCCCAGCATTTT

D gene: NA
clone size: NA
J gene: TRBJ1-2
V gene: TRBV9
CDR3 protein: CASSVHPGGYTF
CDR3 DNA: TGTGCCAGCAGCGTCCACCCGGGGGGCTACACCTTC